The 29 T cell receptor beta chains below were found in one sample sequenced in a study of blood T cell repertoires in COVID-19. This table comes from immunoSEQ multiplex PCR, and its TCRdb copy is limited to in-frame clones, with some not included. The data show about 220,000 clones, about 79% seen once. Specimen: peripheral blood. The receptors shown here come from a man aged 50-59 years with active or convalescent COVID-19.

Only one count was recorded for this clone. The chain carries TRBV10-3 and TRBJ2-6, with D tentatively TRBD2 (5 bases). Trimming left V 7 bases short and J 0 bases short, with 10 bases between. This CDR3 comprises 15 residues. Germline V lookup: CDR1 ENHRY, CDR2 SYGVKD. The CDR3 loop reads CAITAGFSGANVLTF. Written as DNA, the CDR3 is TGTGCCATCACTGCGGGTTTCTCTGGGGCCAACGTCCTGACTTTC.

The V call is TRBV5-6, the J call TRBJ1-5; 7 bases match TRBD1. J gave up 0 bases and V 5 bases, and 14 bases lay outside the gene matches. Germline V gives CDR1 SGHDT, CDR2 YYEEEE. This CDR3 is 18 amino acids long. CDR3 region: CASRRPGQATDSNQPQHF. In DNA, the CDR3 is TGTGCCAGCAGGCGACCCGGACAGGCAACGGATAGCAATCAGCCCCAGCATTTT.

The CDR3, as DNA: TGCGCCAGCAGCTTACAGGGGGCGGGAAACAATGAGCAGTTCTTC. Amino acids: CASSLQGAGNNEQFF. The chain carries TRBV5-1 and TRBJ2-1, with 9 bases fitting TRBD1. Per the germline V gene, CDR1 is SGHRS and CDR2 is YFSETQ. The CDR3 runs to 15 residues. V lost 2 bases to trimming and J lost 5 bases; unmatched junction nucleotides: 5.

This rearrangement joins TRBV3-1 (or the pseudogene TRBV3-2) to TRBJ1-1; 9 bases fit TRBD1. Unmatched junction bases numbered 11, after V lost 0 bases and J lost 6 bases. CDR1 is LGHDT and CDR2 is YNNKEL in the germline V gene (reference sequence). CDR3 length equals 17 residues. CDR3 region: CASSQESWDRVRAEAFF. The DNA of the CDR3 is TGTGCCAGCAGCCAAGAATCTTGGGACAGGGTACGGGCTGAAGCTTTCTTT.

The chain has TRBV5-8 and TRBJ1-2; TRBD1 agrees at 8 bases. This CDR3 is 13 amino acids long. Germline CDR1 reads SGHTS; CDR2 reads YDEGEE. The V segment lost 4 bases and the J segment 4 bases; nucleotides outside the gene matches: 3. The CDR3 nucleotides are TGTGCCAGCAGCCGGACAGGGCCCTATGGCTACACCTTC. It yields the protein CASSRTGPYGYTF.

There are many counts of this clone. The chain employs TRBV28 and TRBJ2-7; TRBD1 matches 10 bases. Trimming at V came to 4 bases and at J to 3 bases, leaving 9 bases not matched to a gene. The CDR3 has 16 residues. Germline V CDR1 and CDR2: MDHEN, SYDVKM. CDR3 region: CASSSSRTGGFYEQYV. The CDR3 nucleotides read TGTGCCAGCAGTTCATCTCGGACAGGGGGATTCTACGAGCAGTACGTC.

V is TRBV18 and J is TRBJ2-5, with TRBD2 as a possible D gene (5 bases). Looked up from germline, CDR1 is KGHSH and CDR2 is LQKENI. Trimming pared 2 bases from V and 5 bases from J, leaving 9 bases between. The CDR3 spans 13 residues. CDR3 amino acids: CASSPKGEETQYF. As DNA, the CDR3 is TGTGCCAGCTCACCAAAGGGAGAGGAGACCCAGTACTTC.

CDR3 in amino acids: CASSSGSSGANVLTF. DNA of the CDR3: TGTGCCAGCAGTTCGGGGAGTTCAGGGGCCAACGTCCTGACTTTC. The chain uses TRBV6-5 and TRBJ2-6, with D tentatively TRBD2 (5 bases). Trimming cost V 4 bases and J 4 bases, with 11 bases left between them. Looked up from germline, CDR1 is MNHEY and CDR2 is SVGAGI. This CDR3 region has 15 residues.

This clone occurred a few times. This chain links TRBV2 with TRBJ2-3; D remains unclear. The CDR3 covers 13 residues. The germline V and J ends were trimmed by 5 bases and 1 base, with 7 bases remaining between them. The germline CDR1 and CDR2 sequences are SNHLY and FYNNEI. This chain's CDR3 is CASSFYRTDTQYF. The CDR3 DNA reads as TGTGCCAGCAGTTTTTATCGCACAGATACGCAGTATTTT.

This rearrangement joins TRBV7-9 to TRBJ2-7, with a weak D call TRBD1 (6 bases). The V end lost 5 bases, the J end lost 5 bases, and 13 bases lay between the germline ends. Per the germline V gene, CDR1 is SEHNR and CDR2 is FQNEAQ (reference sequence). The CDR3 consists of 13 residues. This chain's CDR3 is CASSLTGKDEQYV. Written as DNA, the CDR3 is TGTGCCAGCAGCCTAACAGGGAAGGACGAGCAGTACGTC.

The chain links TRBV5-4 to TRBJ2-5; possibly TRBD2 for D (6 bases). V was pared by 4 bases and J by 4 bases, with 14 bases between. This CDR3 has 14 amino acids. CDR1 is SGHNT and CDR2 is YYREEE in the germline V gene (reference sequence). The CDR3 DNA reads as TGTGCCAGCAGCCGAAAACTAGCCGGAGAGACCCAGTACTTC. This codes for CASSRKLAGETQYF.

The chain has TRBV4-3 and TRBJ2-2; perhaps TRBD1 as D (6 bases). The CDR3 totals 15 residues. Germline V lookup: CDR1 LGHNA, CDR2 YSLEER. Trimming stripped 3 bases from V and 6 bases from J, with 14 bases between. The CDR3 is CASSQRLQGAGELFF. In DNA, the CDR3 is TGCGCCAGCAGCCAGAGGCTACAGGGTGCCGGGGAGCTGTTTTTT.

This sequence joins TRBV2 and TRBJ1-2; 9 positions agree with TRBD1. Per germline, CDR1 SNHLY and CDR2 FYNNEI. The CDR3 extends over 13 amino acids. V was pared by 6 bases and J by 2 bases, with 1 base of the junction left unmatched. The CDR3 sequence is CASRGTGNYGYTF. The CDR3 DNA follows: TGTGCCAGCAGGGGGACAGGGAACTATGGCTACACCTTC.

The chain joins TRBV4-3 to TRBJ2-6; weak D call: TRBD2 (7 bases). Germline-derived CDR1 and CDR2 are LGHNA and YSLEER. The CDR3 spans 17 residues. With 0 bases removed from V and 0 bases from J, the gap between germline ends came to 9 bases. Here the CDR3 reads CASSQEGGASGANVLTF. The CDR3 nucleotides are TGCGCCAGCAGCCAAGAAGGGGGGGCCTCTGGGGCCAACGTCCTGACTTTC.

The genes are TRBV6-2 or TRBV6-3 and TRBJ2-7; D is uncertain. Germline lookup yields CDR1 MNHEY and CDR2 SVGEGT. The CDR3 covers 15 residues. With 0 bases removed from V and 2 bases from J, the gap between germline ends came to 11 bases. This CDR3 is CASSYSIVSAYEQYF. In nucleotides, the CDR3 is TGTGCCAGCAGTTACTCGATAGTCTCTGCCTACGAGCAGTACTTC.

The chain joins TRBV27 to TRBJ1-2; 7 bases line up with TRBD1. Germline values: CDR1 MNHEY, CDR2 SMNVEV (reference sequence). There are 17 residues in the CDR3. The J segment lost 0 bases and the V segment lost 6 bases, leaving 13 bases of the junction unmatched. This chain's CDR3 is CASSSTGYSKANYGYTF. The CDR3 DNA reads TGTGCCAGCAGCTCGACAGGGTACTCCAAAGCTAACTATGGCTACACCTTC.

The J gene is TRBJ2-1, the V gene TRBV10-3, with D perhaps TRBD1 (6 bases). Looked up from germline, CDR1 is ENHRY and CDR2 is SYGVKD. The V end was cut by 8 bases, the J end by 0 bases, with 14 bases between. The CDR3 is 15 residues long. Written as DNA, the CDR3 is TGTGCCATCGGGACACCGTCAAGCTCCTACAATGAGCAGTTCTTC. Protein sequence: CAIGTPSSSYNEQFF.

V and J are TRBV2 and TRBJ1-3; D is ambiguous. The germline V gene encodes CDR1 SNHLY and CDR2 FYNNEI. Trimming shortened V by 6 bases and J by 0 bases, and 9 bases separated the two germline ends. The CDR3 sequence is 14 residues long. CDR3 in DNA: TGTGCCAGCAGCCCACAACCCTCTGGAAACACCATATATTTT. Protein product: CASSPQPSGNTIYF.

This clone turned up a few times. The chain has TRBV2 and TRBJ2-1; TRBD2 matches 7 bases. CDR3 length: 15 residues. Trimming at V came to 8 bases and at J to 6 bases, leaving 13 bases not matched to a gene. Germline CDR1 and CDR2: SNHLY and FYNNEI. The DNA of the CDR3 is TGTGCCAGCCAGGTGGATTTGGCGGGAGCCAATGAGCAGTTCTTC. Translation gives CASQVDLAGANEQFF.

This sequence joins TRBV7-9 and TRBJ1-1, with D perhaps TRBD1 (6 bases). V lost 5 bases to trimming and J lost 5 bases, with 12 bases between them. Germline V lookup: CDR1 SEHNR, CDR2 FQNEAQ (reference sequence). The CDR3 is made up of 13 amino acids. CDR3 in amino acids: CASSRITGTEAFF. The CDR3 bases are TGTGCCAGCAGCCGAATAACAGGGACTGAAGCTTTCTTT.

The CDR3 DNA is TGCGCCAACATCCTTGTACAGGGGGCATATAGTGGCTACACCTTC. This codes for CANILVQGAYSGYTF. The chain couples TRBV10-1 to TRBJ1-2; 9 positions agree with TRBD1. Germline V gene data show CDR1 as WNHNN and CDR2 as SYGVQD (reference sequence). After removal of 10 bases from V and 7 bases from J, the junction contained 16 bases not matched to a gene. This CDR3 comprises 15 residues.

V gene TRBV5-1 combines with J gene TRBJ2-3; D might be TRBD2 (6 bases). The V end was cut by 0 bases, the J end by 1 base, with 9 bases between. Germline lookup yields CDR1 SGHRS and CDR2 YFSETQ. The CDR3 runs 15 residues. CDR3 loop: CASSLDGGGTDTQYF. In DNA form, the CDR3 reads TGCGCCAGCAGCTTGGACGGCGGGGGCACAGATACGCAGTATTTT.

V and J are TRBV5-1 and TRBJ1-2, with TRBD1 identical over 7 bases. This CDR3 contains 15 residues. CDR1 SGHRS and CDR2 YFSETQ come from the germline V gene. Trimming removed 3 bases from V and 0 bases from J; junction bases left unmatched: 5. CDR3 DNA sequence: TGCGCCAGCAGCTCACAGGGGCCCCCTAACTATGGCTACACCTTC. This gives the protein CASSSQGPPNYGYTF.

This clone was observed once. The chain has TRBV7-2 and TRBJ1-1, with D uncertain. The CDR3 has 13 residues. Germline V gene sequence: CDR1 SGHTA, CDR2 FQGNSA. Trimming cost V 10 bases and J 0 bases, with 12 bases left between them. CDR3 coding DNA: TGTGCCACCGAGGAGCAGATGAACACTGAAGCTTTCTTT. Translation gives CATEEQMNTEAFF.

The V gene is TRBV5-4, the J gene TRBJ2-2; D is perhaps TRBD1 (6 bases). Trimming took 2 bases from V and 4 from J, leaving 15 bases between them. The CDR3 totals 16 residues. Germline V CDR1 and CDR2: SGHNT, YYREEE (reference sequence). DNA for the CDR3: TGTGCCAGCAGCTTTGGGGCAGGGGTCGCCACCGGGGAGCTGTTTTTT. Protein product: CASSFGAGVATGELFF.

The chain is built from TRBV4-2 and TRBJ2-7; D gene ambiguous. Germline loops: CDR1 LGHNA, CDR2 YNFKEQ. This CDR3 contains 16 residues. Trimming removed 1 base from V and 2 bases from J, with 15 bases in between. The CDR3 loop reads CASSQVGPNVPYEQYV. Here the CDR3 DNA reads TGTGCCAGCAGCCAAGTTGGGCCGAACGTCCCCTACGAGCAGTACGTC.

V and J are TRBV10-3 and TRBJ2-1, with 7 bases that match TRBD1. Germline CDR1 reads ENHRY; CDR2 reads SYGVKD. After removal of 3 bases from V and 3 bases from J, the junction contained 8 bases not matched to a gene. The CDR3 contains 16 residues. Written as DNA, the CDR3 is TGTGCCATCAGTGACCCATCTTACAGGGGCTACAATGAGCAGTTCTTC. This gives the protein CAISDPSYRGYNEQFF.

This clone turned up a few times. This chain connects TRBV5-1 to TRBJ2-7; 7 bases align to TRBD1. The V segment lost 4 bases and the J segment 2 bases; nucleotides outside the gene matches: 12. This CDR3 is 16 amino acids long. In germline, CDR1 is SGHRS, CDR2 YFSETQ. The CDR3 here is CASSQGPGGLTYEQYF. The CDR3 nucleotides read TGCGCCAGCAGCCAAGGGCCAGGGGGTCTTACCTACGAGCAGTACTTC. Full variable domain (missing parts from reference TRBV5-1 and TRBJ2-7): KAGVTQTPRYLIKTRGQQVTLSCSPISGHRSVSWYQQTPGQGLQFLFEYFSETQRNKGNFPGRFSGRQFSNSRSEMNVSTLELGDSALYLCASSQGPGGLTYEQYFGPGTRLTVT.

The rearrangement links TRBV3-1 (or the pseudogene TRBV3-2) to TRBJ2-1; TRBD2 matches 10 bases. CDR3 size: 14 residues. Germline CDR1 reads LGHDT; CDR2 reads YNNKEL (reference sequence). With 5 bases clipped from V and 7 bases from J, the junction kept 5 bases outside the gene matches. CDR3 amino acids: CASSNGLAVNEQFF. The CDR3 region has the DNA TGTGCCAGCAGCAACGGACTAGCGGTAAATGAGCAGTTCTTC.